Listed below are T cell receptor beta chains from one sample, sequenced in a study of breast tumors, draining lymph nodes, adjacent tissues. TCRdb fed the multiplex PCR reads into MiXCR, producing one record per CDR3 protein. The sample contains about 15,000 distinct CDR3 sequences, about 45% of which appear only once. Sequencing input: tumor-adjacent breast tissue. The source is a female donor with breast cancer. Some clones in this sample may be carry-over from other donors' samples. Each CDR3 is given with its conserved first and last residue. A D gene is named only where the DNA matches it firmly. A clone size is listed for some rows: how often the clone was seen (once, few, many), or a class if it is expanded.

J	size	D	V	DNA	CDR3
TRBJ1-2	.	.	TRBV6-1	TGTGCCAGCAGTGAGTGGACAGTCCGGACTAACTATGGCTACACCTTC	CASSEWTVRTNYGYTF
TRBJ1-3	.	TRBD1	TRBV19	TGTGCCAGTAGTATTAGAGGGACAGGAATGGGCCACTCTGGAAACACCATATATTTT	CASSIRGTGMGHSGNTIYF
TRBJ2-7	many	TRBD1	TRBV19	TGTGCCACTTCTACGCAACAGGGGGCAATCTACGAGCAGTACTTC	CATSTQQGAIYEQYF
TRBJ1-2	.	.	TRBV9	TGTGCCAGCAGCGTAGATGCAGGGGTCGGCTTCTCTGGAAACACCTTC	CASSVDAGVGFSGNTF
TRBJ1-1	many	.	TRBV6-6	TGTGCCAGCAGTCACAATCAAGCTTTCTTT	CASSHNQAFF
TRBJ1-2	medium-sized	.	TRBV2	TGTGCCAGCAGGGCCGCCGGTAGTGAGGGCAACGGCTACACCTTC	CASRAAGSEGNGYTF
TRBJ1-6	medium-sized	.	TRBV6-5	TGTGCCAGCAGACCCAGTTATAATTCACCCCTCCACTTT	CASRPSYNSPLHF
TRBJ1-2	once	.	TRBV12-3/TRBV12-4	TGTGCCAGCAGTCTAGGCAGGGGCAGTGGCTACACCTTC	CASSLGRGSGYTF
TRBJ2-1	many	.	TRBV6-5	TGTGCCAGCGTTCCTGGGACACCAGATATCGATGAGCAGTTCTTC	CASVPGTPDIDEQFF
TRBJ2-1	many	.	TRBV15	TGTGCCACCAGCAGATCAGGGGACAGAGGGGGGAATGAGCAGTTCTTC	CATSRSGDRGGNEQFF
TRBJ1-2	.	TRBD1	TRBV12-3/TRBV12-4	TGTGCCAGCAGTTTTCGCGGGACAGGGGATGATGGCTACACCTTC	CASSFRGTGDDGYTF
TRBJ1-6	.	.	TRBV2	TGTGCCAGCAGTGACCGGAGGGATTCACCCCTCCACTTT	CASSDRRDSPLHF
TRBJ2-2	few	TRBD2	TRBV15	TGTGCCACCAGCATACTCCGGGAGCGGGGCACCGGGGAGCTGTTTTTT	CATSILRERGTGELFF
TRBJ2-1	.	.	TRBV7-3	TGTGCCAGCAGCTCCGCTAGGACAGCCTACAGTGGACAGTTCTTC	CASSSARTAYSGQFF